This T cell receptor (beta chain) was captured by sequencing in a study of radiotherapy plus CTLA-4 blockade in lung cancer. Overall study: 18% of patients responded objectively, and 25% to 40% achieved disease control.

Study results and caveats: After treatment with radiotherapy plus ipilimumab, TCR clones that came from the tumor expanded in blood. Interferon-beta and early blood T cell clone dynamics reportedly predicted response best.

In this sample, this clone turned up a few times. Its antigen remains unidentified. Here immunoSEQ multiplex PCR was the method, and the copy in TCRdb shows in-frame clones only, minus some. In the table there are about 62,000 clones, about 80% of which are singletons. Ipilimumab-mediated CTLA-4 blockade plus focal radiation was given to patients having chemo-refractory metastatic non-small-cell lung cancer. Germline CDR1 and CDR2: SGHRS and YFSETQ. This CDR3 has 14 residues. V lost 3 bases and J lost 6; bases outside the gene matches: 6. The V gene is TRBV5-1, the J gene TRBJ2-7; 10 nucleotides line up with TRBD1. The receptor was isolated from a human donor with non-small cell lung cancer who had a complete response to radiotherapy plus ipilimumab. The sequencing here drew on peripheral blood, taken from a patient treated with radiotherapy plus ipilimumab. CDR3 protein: CASSSRDRGSEQYF. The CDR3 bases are TGCGCCAGCAGCTCTAGGGACAGGGGCTCCGAGCAGTACTTC.